This TCR beta chain was captured by sequencing in a study of metastatic and nonmetastatic thyroid tumors. Study observations and caveats: A significant increase in TCR beta diversity was reportedly seen in malignant thyroid tumors relative to benign nodules, in blood and tumor.

Trimming took 0 bases from V and 2 from J, leaving 5 bases between them. The CDR3 has 14 residues. Germline CDR1 is SGDLS and CDR2 is YYNGEE. TCRdb re-called clones via MiXCR from the PCR reads. The data show approximately 16,000 clones, roughly an eighth seen once. Treatment of any kind had been given to no patient before thyroid surgery. The sample holds many counts of this clone. What it binds is unknown. Other DNA variants within this sample encode the same CDR3. V and J are TRBV9 and TRBJ2-2; D uncertain. Sequenced sample: tumor tissue. This receptor was taken from a female donor with papillary thyroid cancer or a benign thyroid nodule (not recorded which). Some clones in this sample may be carry-over from other donors' samples. CDR3 in amino acids: CASSVAPNTGELFF. The DNA of the CDR3 is TGTGCCAGCAGCGTAGCACCCAACACCGGGGAGCTGTTTTTT. The whole variable domain, remainder taken from reference TRBV9 and TRBJ2-2, is DSGVTQTPKHLITATGQRVTLRCSPRSGDLSVYWYQQSLDQGLQFLIQYYNGEERAKGNILERFSAQQFPDLHSELNLSSLELGDSALYFCASSVAPNTGELFFGEGSRLTVL.